The rows below give T cell receptor beta chains drawn from one sample of a study of blood T cells in healthy people across ages. TCRdb called the 5' RACE reads again in MiXCR, with one record for every CDR3 protein. This table has about 640,000 distinct CDR3 sequences, approximately 30% appearing once. The source material was blood. These receptors all stem from a woman of 80 years or more in good health. Each CDR3 is given with its conserved first and last residue. Each record gives: D gene, V gene, clone size, CDR3 length, J gene, CDR3 protein, CDR3 DNA. D genes are given only for firm matches. A clone size is listed for some rows: how often the clone was seen (once, few, many), or a class if it is expanded.

D: -; V: TRBV21-1; size: -; length: 13; J: TRBJ2-1; CDR3: CTSSKGAVDEQFF; DNA: TGTACCAGCAGCAAAGGAGCGGTGGATGAGCAGTTCTTC
D: -; V: TRBV7-2; size: -; length: 15; J: TRBJ2-7; CDR3: CASSLSGSRPYEQYF; DNA: TGTGCCAGCAGCTTGTCGGGTAGTAGGCCCTACGAGCAGTACTTC
D: -; V: TRBV3-1; size: -; length: 17; J: TRBJ2-3; CDR3: CASSRTVGGPSTDTQYF; DNA: TGTGCCAGCAGCCGGACCGTGGGGGGCCCGAGCACAGATACGCAGTATTTT
D: TRBD1; V: TRBV20-1; size: -; length: 15; J: TRBJ2-3; CDR3: CSARLGGTGHQPQYF; DNA: TGCAGTGCTAGATTAGGCGGGACAGGGCATCAGCCCCAGTATTTT
D: -; V: TRBV7-8; size: many; length: 15; J: TRBJ2-7; CDR3: CASSLVVGNSYEQYF; DNA: TGTGCCAGCAGCTTAGTCGTCGGGAACTCCTACGAGCAGTACTTC
D: -; V: TRBV6-2/TRBV6-3; size: -; length: 11; J: TRBJ2-1; CDR3: CASSQGFRQFF; DNA: TGTGCCAGCAGCCAGGGATTCCGTCAGTTCTTC
D: TRBD1; V: TRBV5-6; size: -; length: 14; J: TRBJ1-2; CDR3: CASSSDRVSYGYTF; DNA: TGTGCCAGCAGCTCGGACAGGGTAAGCTATGGCTACACCTTC
D: -; V: TRBV7-9; size: -; length: 14; J: TRBJ2-5; CDR3: CASSLGTALYGQYF; DNA: TGTGCCAGCAGCTTGGGGACTGCCCTCTACGGGCAGTACTTC
D: -; V: TRBV7-9; size: many; length: 14; J: TRBJ1-4; CDR3: CASSTTGLNEKLFF; DNA: TGTGCCAGCAGCACGACAGGCCTTAATGAAAAACTGTTTTTT
D: TRBD1; V: TRBV6-5; size: few; length: 21; J: TRBJ1-5; CDR3: CASSYSNLLGTGSPLHQPQHF; DNA: TGTGCCAGCAGTTACTCGAATCTACTGGGGACAGGATCACCCCTTCATCAGCCCCAGCATTTT
D: -; V: TRBV7-3; size: -; length: 13; J: TRBJ1-6; CDR3: CASSPRLGSPLHF; DNA: TGTGCCAGCAGTCCCAGACTTGGATCACCCCTCCACTTT
D: TRBD1; V: TRBV3-1; size: -; length: 16; J: TRBJ1-1; CDR3: CASTQFQGARNTEAFF; DNA: TGTGCCAGCACCCAATTTCAGGGGGCGCGGAACACTGAAGCTTTCTTT
D: TRBD1; V: TRBV25-1; size: many; length: 12; J: TRBJ2-5; CDR3: CASPRGRETQYF; DNA: TGTGCCAGTCCCAGGGGGCGAGAGACCCAGTACTTC
D: -; V: TRBV12-3/TRBV12-4; size: -; length: 17; J: TRBJ2-3; CDR3: CASSLGGGQVRTDTQYF; DNA: TGTGCCAGCAGTTTAGGCGGAGGGCAGGTGAGAACAGATACGCAGTATTTT
D: TRBD1; V: TRBV3-1; size: many; length: 14; J: TRBJ2-5; CDR3: CASSQGTGQETQYF; DNA: TGTGCCAGCAGCCAAGGGACAGGCCAAGAGACCCAGTACTTC
D: -; V: TRBV7-2; size: -; length: 13; J: TRBJ2-4; CDR3: CANNKGGFSIQYF; DNA: TGTGCCAACAACAAGGGGGGGTTTAGCATTCAGTACTTC
D: TRBD1; V: TRBV30; size: many; length: 13; J: TRBJ1-4; CDR3: CAWSRQGNEKLFF; DNA: TGTGCCTGGAGTCGACAGGGGAATGAAAAACTGTTTTTT
D: TRBD2; V: TRBV11-2; size: many; length: 15; J: TRBJ2-1; CDR3: CASRPQAGGPGEQFF; DNA: TGTGCCAGCAGGCCACAGGCGGGGGGGCCGGGGGAGCAGTTCTTC
D: TRBD2; V: TRBV20-1; size: -; length: 14; J: TRBJ2-1; CDR3: CSARKSGRRDEQFF; DNA: TGCAGTGCTAGAAAGAGCGGGAGGAGGGATGAGCAGTTCTTC
D: TRBD1; V: TRBV5-1; size: many; length: 15; J: TRBJ2-1; CDR3: CASSFGQATYNEQFF; DNA: TGCGCCAGCAGCTTCGGACAGGCGACTTACAATGAGCAGTTCTTC
D: TRBD1; V: TRBV6-5; size: -; length: 15; J: TRBJ1-5; CDR3: CASSRNRGRNQPQHF; DNA: TGTGCCAGCAGTCGTAACAGGGGTCGGAATCAGCCCCAGCATTTT
D: -; V: TRBV30; size: -; length: 12; J: TRBJ2-7; CDR3: CAWSVEAREQYF; DNA: TGTGCCTGGAGTGTAGAAGCTCGCGAGCAGTACTTC
D: TRBD2; V: TRBV5-4; size: few; length: 17; J: TRBJ2-1; CDR3: CASSFPRGLAGAGEQFF; DNA: TGTGCCAGCAGCTTCCCAAGGGGACTAGCGGGGGCGGGTGAGCAGTTCTTC
D: -; V: TRBV28; size: few; length: 11; J: TRBJ1-2; CDR3: CASSWRGGYTF; DNA: TGTGCCAGCAGCTGGAGGGGCGGCTACACCTTC
D: -; V: TRBV2; size: many; length: 14; J: TRBJ2-1; CDR3: CASKVSLTYNEQFF; DNA: TGTGCCAGCAAGGTTTCCCTGACCTACAATGAGCAGTTCTTC
D: -; V: TRBV20-1; size: many; length: 15; J: TRBJ2-7; CDR3: CSANGGAGGSYEQYF; DNA: TGCAGTGCTAACGGCGGGGCAGGGGGCTCCTACGAGCAGTACTTC
D: TRBD2; V: TRBV5-4; size: -; length: 16; J: TRBJ2-3; CDR3: CASSLGGGGNTDTQYF; DNA: TGTGCCAGCAGCTTGGGCGGCGGGGGGAACACAGATACGCAGTATTTT
D: -; V: TRBV5-1; size: -; length: 12; J: TRBJ1-1; CDR3: CASSLDLGVAFF; DNA: TGCGCCAGCAGCTTGGACCTGGGAGTAGCTTTCTTT
D: TRBD1; V: TRBV12-3/TRBV12-4; size: -; length: 15; J: TRBJ1-3; CDR3: CASNLQGPSGNTIYF; DNA: TGTGCCAGCAACCTACAGGGGCCCTCTGGAAACACCATATATTTT
D: -; V: TRBV29-1; size: many; length: 13; J: TRBJ1-2; CDR3: CSVDGRGSYGYTF; DNA: TGCAGCGTTGACGGCAGGGGAAGCTATGGCTACACCTTC
D: -; V: TRBV3-1; size: -; length: 14; J: TRBJ2-2; CDR3: CASSQGSKTGELFF; DNA: TGTGCCAGCAGCCAAGGAAGTAAAACCGGGGAGCTGTTTTTT
D: -; V: TRBV30; size: -; length: 13; J: TRBJ1-4; CDR3: CAWSAGPSEKLYF; DNA: TGTGCCTGGAGTGCAGGCCCCTCAGAAAAACTGTATTTT
D: -; V: TRBV30; size: -; length: 14; J: TRBJ1-6; CDR3: CAWRVGQDNSPLHF; DNA: TGTGCCTGGAGGGTTGGGCAGGATAATTCACCCCTCCACTTT
D: TRBD1; V: TRBV4-3; size: many; length: 15; J: TRBJ2-4; CDR3: CASSQGTGAGNIQYF; DNA: TGCGCCAGCAGCCAGGGCACAGGGGCAGGAAACATTCAGTACTTC
D: TRBD1; V: TRBV2; size: -; length: 15; J: TRBJ1-1; CDR3: CASNRDRVGGTEAFF; DNA: TGTGCCAGCAACCGGGACAGGGTAGGGGGCACTGAAGCTTTCTTT
D: -; V: TRBV20-1; size: few; length: 16; J: TRBJ2-4; CDR3: CSARDPSTGTKNIQYF; DNA: TGCAGTGCTAGAGATCCATCCACAGGCACAAAAAACATTCAGTACTTC
D: TRBD1; V: TRBV5-4; size: many; length: 17; J: TRBJ2-4; CDR3: CASSFSQGVGGKNIQYF; DNA: TGTGCCAGCAGCTTCTCACAGGGGGTCGGGGGCAAAAACATTCAGTACTTC
D: -; V: TRBV20-1; size: many; length: 16; J: TRBJ2-5; CDR3: CSARDPQGRVRETQYF; DNA: TGCAGTGCTAGAGATCCCCAGGGGCGCGTAAGGGAGACCCAGTACTTC
D: -; V: TRBV29-1; size: once; length: 12; J: TRBJ2-3; CDR3: CSVDPAPDTQYF; DNA: TGCAGCGTTGACCCAGCGCCGGATACGCAGTATTTT
D: -; V: TRBV12-5; size: -; length: 12; J: TRBJ2-7; CDR3: CASGYSGLEQYF; DNA: TGTGCTAGTGGTTATAGCGGACTCGAGCAGTACTTC
D: -; V: TRBV20-1; size: -; length: 11; J: TRBJ1-4; CDR3: CSARVARRLFF; DNA: TGCAGTGCCAGGGTAGCGCGACGACTGTTTTTT
D: -; V: TRBV6-5; size: many; length: 16; J: TRBJ2-7; CDR3: CASSYSSDVSSYEQYF; DNA: TGTGCCAGCAGTTACTCGAGTGACGTCAGCTCCTACGAGCAGTACTTC
D: -; V: TRBV5-1; size: many; length: 13; J: TRBJ2-3; CDR3: CASNTDSTDTQYF; DNA: TGCGCCAGCAACACCGATAGCACAGATACGCAGTATTTT
D: -; V: TRBV6-1; size: -; length: 14; J: TRBJ2-7; CDR3: CASNEAGSSYEQYF; DNA: TGTGCCAGCAATGAAGCAGGGAGCTCCTACGAGCAGTACTTC
D: -; V: TRBV5-1; size: -; length: 16; J: TRBJ2-5; CDR3: CASSSAPLGTPETQYF; DNA: TGCGCCAGCAGCTCGGCCCCGCTAGGTACTCCGGAGACCCAGTACTTC
D: -; V: TRBV7-2; size: -; length: 15; J: TRBJ2-1; CDR3: CASSLAAGVPNEQFF; DNA: TGTGCCAGCAGCTTAGCGGCCGGGGTTCCCAATGAGCAGTTCTTC